This T cell receptor (beta chain) is from a study of T cell responses to AZD1222 COVID-19 vaccine. The method was immunoSEQ multiplex PCR; TCRdb's version includes in-frame clones alone and lacks a portion of them. The sample holds 120,000 or so clones, approximately 94% seen once. A remark on this clone: The antigen remains unidentified.

Notes on the study in general: Spike was spanned by vaccine-associated CD4 TCRs, which were dominant at 160-218 and 743-854.

The source of this sequence is an adult who received the AZD1222 COVID-19 vaccine. Sample: peripheral blood, taken 28 days after the second AZD1222 dose.

CDR3 nucleotide sequence: TGTGCCAGTAGCCTAACGACAGGGGAAGGCTACGAGCAGTACTTC. This gives the protein CASSLTTGEGYEQYF. The V and J genes are TRBV19 and TRBJ2-7; 8 positions match TRBD1. Germline V gene lookup returns CDR1 LNHDA and CDR2 SQIVND (reference sequence). The CDR3 covers 15 residues. With 6 bases clipped from V and 3 bases from J, the junction kept 10 bases outside the gene matches.